This T cell receptor (beta chain) was identified during a study of human T cells and chemical hapten exposure. In the study overall: The use of 2% DPC on around 2 cm by around 2 cm of upper inner arm skin constituted sensitization.

Individual cDNA molecules each carried unique molecular identifiers attached by the library. TCRdb analysed the RACE reads with MiXCR anew, one entry per CDR3 protein. In the table there are some 70,000 distinct CDR3 sequences, 9.5% to 12% of which are singletons. CDR1 is LNHNV and CDR2 is YYDKDF in the germline V gene (reference sequence). V was cut by 5 bases and J by 5 bases, with 7 bases left in between. The CDR3 contains 12 residues. This clonotype was seen repeatedly, ten times or more. This sample's time point: pre-sensitization, week 0. Treatment defined: therapeutic diphenylcyclopropenone sensitization with weekly scalp DPC. Whole blood, unfractionated, served as the material for total RNA extraction.

The TCR sequence derives from a woman between 50 and 59 years old with alopecia areata. Some clones in this sample may be carry-over from other donors' samples. V and J are TRBV15 and TRBJ1-5; weak D call: TRBD1 (5 bases). Specimen: whole blood, collected in connection with sensitization to the hapten diphenylcyclopropenone (DPC). CDR3 in DNA: TGTGCCACCAGCGGGGGATATCAGCCCCAGCATTTT. The encoded protein is CATSGGYQPQHF.